This TCR beta chain was sequenced during a study of T cells in localized non-small cell lung cancer. The germline V gene has CDR1 LNHDA and CDR2 SQIVND (reference sequence). With V trimmed by 5 bases and J by 6 bases, 2 bases remained unmatched. The CDR3 consists of 13 residues. Generated by immunoSEQ multiplex PCR, the TCRdb table keeps only in-frame clones and is missing some. This sample has 70,000 to 90,000 clones; more than 75% occur once, and the top ten carry roughly 9.8%. The receptor was derived from a female donor over 55 with stage I lung adenocarcinoma. Sequenced here: peripheral blood, sampled before any cancer treatment. The V call is TRBV19, the J call TRBJ2-2; 8 bases agree with TRBD1. In nucleotides, the CDR3 is TGTGCCAGTAGTCCGGACAGGGCCGGGGAGCTGTTTTTT. As protein: CASSPDRAGELFF.